Below, 29 T cell receptor beta chains from the same sample are listed, as sequenced in a study of T cell responses to AZD1222 COVID-19 vaccine. Profiling relied on immunoSEQ multiplex PCR, and the TCRdb table lists in-frame clones only, not all of them. The table includes about 140,000 clones, around nine tenths detected once. Sequenced material: peripheral blood, taken on day 0 of AZD1222 vaccination. These receptors originate from an adult in good health.

The rearrangement links TRBV19 to TRBJ1-6; maybe TRBD1 (5 bases). CDR1 and CDR2 (germline): LNHDA, SQIVND (reference sequence). The CDR3 sequence is 15 residues long. The ends were cut back, 6 bases at V and 7 bases at J, with 16 bases in the middle. This chain's CDR3 is CASRVSDSHNSPLHF. In nucleotides, the CDR3 is TGTGCCAGTAGGGTCTCCGACAGCCACAATTCACCCCTCCACTTT.

This chain joins TRBV24-1 and TRBJ1-5, with D hard to call. CDR1 and CDR2 (germline): KGHDR, SFDVKD. This CDR3 contains 13 residues. V was shortened by 3 bases and J by 7 bases, with 9 bases between the two germline ends. The DNA of the CDR3 is TGTGCCACCAGTGATCAGTCAATGCAGCCCCAGCATTTT. Translation: CATSDQSMQPQHF.

The chain has TRBV24-1 and TRBJ2-2; D may be TRBD2 (6 bases). V dropped 3 bases and J dropped 4 bases, with 11 bases sitting between them. Germline lookup yields CDR1 KGHDR and CDR2 SFDVKD. CDR3 length: 15 amino acids. Here the CDR3 reads CATSDRDSITGELFF. The DNA of the CDR3 is TGTGCCACCAGTGATCGGGACTCCATCACCGGGGAGCTGTTTTTT.

This chain uses TRBV7-2 with TRBJ2-5; possibly TRBD1 or TRBD2 for D (5 bases each). The germline V gene has CDR1 SGHTA and CDR2 FQGNSA. V was trimmed by 8 bases and J by 0 bases, leaving 10 bases between them. The CDR3 spans 13 residues. Here the CDR3 DNA reads TGTGCCAGCGGGGGTCTGTACCAAGAGACCCAGTACTTC. Translation gives CASGGLYQETQYF.

This sequence joins TRBV15 and TRBJ2-7; 8 bases fit TRBD2. There are 17 residues in the CDR3. V shed 0 bases and J 3 bases; nucleotides not matched to a gene: 10. In germline, CDR1 is LNHNV, CDR2 YYDKDF (reference sequence). The CDR3 here is CATSRDSRTSRNYEQYF. CDR3 DNA: TGTGCCACCAGCAGAGATTCAAGGACTAGCAGGAACTACGAGCAGTACTTC.

The rearrangement joins TRBV24-1 to TRBJ2-1; 9 bases line up with TRBD1. CDR3 size: 15 residues. The V and J ends lost 5 bases and 6 bases, in that order; junction bases with no gene match: 7. Germline-derived CDR1 and CDR2 are KGHDR and SFDVKD. The CDR3 here is CATSVGGTGFNEQFF. For the CDR3, the DNA is TGTGCCACCAGTGTGGGCGGGACAGGGTTCAATGAGCAGTTCTTC.

This clone was seen just once. This chain links TRBV27 with TRBJ1-6; D is unclear. The CDR3 has 12 residues. CDR1 is MNHEY, CDR2 SMNVEV, per germline (reference sequence). Between the trimmed V and J ends, which lost 4 bases and 8 bases, there was a span of 6 bases. The CDR3 DNA sequence: TGTGCCAGCAGTTCGTGGTATTCACCCCTCCACTTT. Amino acids: CASSSWYSPLHF.

The CDR3 region is CAISEGAAWGNEQFF. DNA of the CDR3: TGTGCCATCAGTGAGGGGGCAGCCTGGGGCAATGAGCAGTTCTTC. This chain connects TRBV10-3 to TRBJ2-1; a possible D gene is TRBD1 (5 bases). Germline V gene lookup returns CDR1 ENHRY and CDR2 SYGVKD. The CDR3 runs 15 residues. V was shortened by 2 bases and J by 6 bases, with 14 bases between the two germline ends.

In DNA, the CDR3 is TGTGCCAGCAGTTTATGGGGGGTTACTGGGGAGCTGTTTTTT. It is translated as CASSLWGVTGELFF. The chain combines TRBV27 with TRBJ2-2; a weak D match, TRBD2 (6 bases). The CDR3 has 14 residues. Germline CDR1 and CDR2: MNHEY and SMNVEV (reference sequence). V gave up 1 base and J gave up 8 bases, with 11 bases separating them.

This chain uses TRBV18 with TRBJ1-1; D may be TRBD1 (6 bases). The CDR3 spans 16 residues. From germline, CDR1 is KGHSH and CDR2 LQKENI. Trimming took 1 base from V and 1 from J, leaving 13 bases between them. The chain's CDR3 is CASSPRGPSKNTEAFF. The CDR3 coding sequence is TGTGCCAGCTCACCACGGGGGCCCTCGAAGAACACTGAAGCTTTCTTT. Variable domain in full (rest from reference TRBV18 and TRBJ1-1): NAGVMQNPRHLVRRRGQEARLRCSPMKGHSHVYWYRQLPEEGLKFMVYLQKENIIDESGMPKERFSAEFPKEGPSILRIQQVVRGDSAAYFCASSPRGPSKNTEAFFGQGTRLTVV.

The gene calls are TRBV7-8 and TRBJ1-2; TRBD1 might be the D (5 bases). The V gene lost 2 bases and the J gene lost 0 bases, with 7 bases spanning the gap. CDR3 length: 14 amino acids. Germline V lookup: CDR1 SGHVS, CDR2 FQNEAQ. Here the CDR3 DNA reads TGTGCCAGCAGCTTATCAGGGACTAACTATGGCTACACCTTC. Amino acids: CASSLSGTNYGYTF.

This sequence joins TRBV7-7 and TRBJ2-1; D ambiguous. Trimming took 1 base from V and 8 from J, leaving 12 bases between them. This CDR3 has 14 amino acids. In germline, CDR1 is SSHAT, CDR2 FNYEAQ (reference sequence). In DNA, the CDR3 is TGTGCCAGCAGCTTAGTATTAGGCTCTCATGAGCAGTTCTTC. Its protein product is CASSLVLGSHEQFF.

The chain is built from TRBV5-1 and TRBJ2-7; TRBD1 aligns across 8 bases. Unmatched junction bases numbered 15, after V lost 0 bases and J lost 4 bases. CDR3 size: 18 residues. Per germline, CDR1 SGHRS and CDR2 YFSETQ. Here the CDR3 reads CASSLESWTAGGLYEQYF. The DNA of the CDR3 is TGCGCCAGCAGCTTGGAATCTTGGACCGCAGGGGGCTTATACGAGCAGTACTTC.

This chain connects TRBV6-1 to TRBJ2-7; 8 nucleotides match TRBD2. CDR1 is MNHNS, CDR2 SASEGT, per germline. Germline trimming cut 3 bases from V and 2 bases from J; bases unmatched to any gene: 6. The CDR3 is made up of 15 amino acids. The chain's CDR3 is CASSDNGGAPYEQYF. The CDR3 DNA reads TGTGCCAGCAGTGACAACGGGGGGGCCCCCTACGAGCAGTACTTC.

The chain couples TRBV10-2 to TRBJ2-7, with 9 bases identical to TRBD1. This CDR3 region has 12 residues. Germline lookup yields CDR1 WSHSY and CDR2 SAAADI. The ends lost 7 bases at V and 7 bases at J; junction bases unmatched: 5. The CDR3 bases are TGCGCCAGCACTGGGACAGGGTCTGAGCAGTACTTC. It translates to CASTGTGSEQYF.

The V and J genes are TRBV20-1 and TRBJ2-1; 10 nucleotides align to TRBD2. V dropped 3 bases and J dropped 4; count of bases not matched to a gene: 3. Germline loops: CDR1 DFQATT, CDR2 SNEGSKA (reference sequence). This CDR3 has 14 amino acids. The CDR3, as DNA: TGCAGTGCTAGTAAACTAGCGGGGTACAATGAGCAGTTCTTC. As protein: CSASKLAGYNEQFF.

This clone was observed once. This chain connects TRBV5-6 to TRBJ2-7; D call uncertain. V gave up 0 bases and J gave up 7 bases, with 8 bases separating them. The CDR3 is 12 amino acids. The germline V gene has CDR1 SGHDT and CDR2 YYEEEE. CDR3: CASSLADLEQYF. DNA of the CDR3: TGTGCCAGCAGCTTGGCCGACTTGGAGCAGTACTTC. The complete variable domain, with remaining parts taken from reference TRBV5-6 and TRBJ2-7, reads DAGVTQSPTHLIKTRGQQVTLRCSPKSGHDTVSWYQQALGQGPQFIFQYYEEEERQRGNFPDRFSGHQFPNYSSELNVNALLLGDSALYLCASSLADLEQYFGPGTRLTVT.

This chain joins TRBV28 and TRBJ1-5; D is undetermined. The V gene lost 6 bases and the J gene lost 9 bases, with 15 bases spanning the gap. The CDR3 consists of 13 residues. Germline-derived CDR1 and CDR2 are MDHEN and SYDVKM. The CDR3 DNA follows: TGTGCCAGCAGCTCAGGACGGTTGGGGCCCCAGCATTTT. This encodes CASSSGRLGPQHF.

The genes are TRBV29-1 and TRBJ1-3, with 12 bases matching TRBD1. Germline CDR1 reads SQVTM; CDR2 reads ANQGSEA. The junction had 9 bases not matched to a gene; V was cut back by 8 bases and J by 4 bases. There are 15 residues in the CDR3. In DNA form, the CDR3 reads TGCAGCCCCCTTAGGGACAGGGGGCGCGGAAACACCATATATTTT. Translated: CSPLRDRGRGNTIYF. The full variable domain, its missing parts supplied by reference TRBV29-1 and TRBJ1-3, is SAVISQKPSRDICQRGTSLTIQCQVDSQVTMMFWYRQQPGQSLTLIATANQGSEATYESGFVIDKFPISRPNLTFSTLTVSNMSPEDSSIYLCSPLRDRGRGNTIYFGEGSWLTVV.

The chain has TRBV6-2 or TRBV6-3 and TRBJ1-5, with a weak D call TRBD1 (5 bases). The V and J ends lost 5 bases and 3 bases respectively, with 14 bases between them. Per the germline V gene, CDR1 is MNHEY and CDR2 is SVGEGT. There are 15 residues in the CDR3. CDR3 sequence: CASSLDGAFNQPQHF. In DNA form, the CDR3 reads TGTGCCAGCAGTCTGGACGGGGCTTTCAATCAGCCCCAGCATTTT.

The chain carries TRBV6-6 and TRBJ2-5, with D possibly called TRBD1 or TRBD2 (6 bases each). Trimming removed 2 bases at V and 4 bases at J, with 11 bases between. Germline values: CDR1 MNHNY, CDR2 SVGAGI (reference sequence). The CDR3 totals 14 residues. This chain's CDR3 is CASSYGGGRETQYF. The CDR3 DNA follows: TGTGCCAGCAGTTACGGAGGGGGGCGAGAGACCCAGTACTTC.

This clone was recorded a few times. The rearrangement joins TRBV9 to TRBJ2-1; D is ambiguous. V lost 0 bases and J lost 9, with 13 bases in between. CDR3 length equals 14 residues. Germline V gives CDR1 SGDLS, CDR2 YYNGEE. The CDR3 here is CASSVVGGSVEQFF. The CDR3 bases are TGTGCCAGCAGCGTAGTCGGTGGGTCAGTTGAGCAGTTCTTC.

The chain has TRBV7-9 and TRBJ2-1, with TRBD1 as a possible D gene (6 bases). Germline V gene lookup returns CDR1 SEHNR and CDR2 FQNEAQ (reference sequence). V was trimmed by 5 bases and J by 9 bases, leaving 20 bases between them. This CDR3 is built from 15 residues. The CDR3: CASSPGDGVHPEQFF. CDR3 coding DNA: TGTGCCAGCAGCCCAGGGGACGGAGTCCATCCTGAGCAGTTCTTC. Full variable domain (missing parts from reference TRBV7-9 and TRBJ2-1): DTGVSQNPRHKITKRGQNVTFRCDPISEHNRLYWYRQTLGQGPEFLTYFQNEAQLEKSRLLSDRFSAERPKGSFSTLEIQRTEQGDSAMYLCASSPGDGVHPEQFFGPGTRLTVL.

The chain employs TRBV7-3 and TRBJ2-2; D tentatively reads TRBD1 or TRBD2 (5 bases each). Germline V CDR1 and CDR2: SGHTA, FQGTGA. V was shortened by 1 base and J by 4 bases, with 13 bases between the two germline ends. The CDR3 extends over 16 amino acids. CDR3: CASSLRGQGVTGELFF. CDR3 coding DNA: TGTGCCAGCAGCTTAAGAGGGCAGGGAGTCACCGGGGAGCTGTTTTTT.

A word on this clone: Additional DNA sequences in this sample encode the identical CDR3. The chain is built from TRBV19 and TRBJ2-7; D gene uncertain. From germline, CDR1 is LNHDA and CDR2 SQIVND (reference sequence). Trimming stripped 5 bases from V and 0 bases from J, with 8 bases between. This CDR3 is built from 13 residues. The CDR3 loop reads CASSPGSSYEQYF. The CDR3 DNA reads TGTGCCAGTAGTCCCGGAAGCTCCTACGAGCAGTACTTC.

The chain joins TRBV19 to TRBJ2-7; 8 bases fit TRBD1. In germline, CDR1 is LNHDA, CDR2 SQIVND (reference sequence). The CDR3 length is 14 residues. V lost 6 bases to trimming and J lost 2 bases; unmatched junction nucleotides: 6. CDR3 in amino acids: CASRIGQGTYEQYF. CDR3 in DNA: TGTGCCAGTAGAATTGGACAGGGCACCTACGAGCAGTACTTC.

The rearrangement links TRBV30 to TRBJ1-1; perhaps TRBD1 as D (6 bases). Trimming took off 0 bases at V and 6 bases at J, with 29 bases between the two ends. CDR3 length equals 19 residues. Germline values: CDR1 GTSNPN, CDR2 SVGIG (reference sequence). The chain's CDR3 is CAWSVLGTRTARIAAEAFF. Written as DNA, the CDR3 is TGTGCCTGGAGTGTATTAGGTACGAGGACAGCACGTATTGCGGCTGAAGCTTTCTTT.

The gene calls are TRBV7-8 and TRBJ1-1, with D possibly matching TRBD1 (5 bases). Trimming removed 3 bases from V and 1 base from J, with 6 bases in between. Germline lookup yields CDR1 SGHVS and CDR2 FQNEAQ. The CDR3 totals 13 residues. The DNA for the CDR3 is TGTGCCAGCAGCTTCGGGGGGAACACTGAAGCTTTCTTT. This codes for CASSFGGNTEAFF. Full variable domain (remainder filled in from reference TRBV7-8 and TRBJ1-1): GAGVSQSPRYKVAKRGQDVALRCDPISGHVSLFWYQQALGQGPEFLTYFQNEAQLDKSGLPSDRFFAERPEGSVSTLKIQRTQQEDSAVYLCASSFGGNTEAFFGQGTRLTVV.

The chain is built from TRBV5-1 and TRBJ2-7; no clear D gene. CDR3 length: 14 residues. CDR1 and CDR2 (germline): SGHRS, YFSETQ. The V end was cut by 0 bases, the J end by 1 base, with 8 bases between. CDR3 in amino acids: CASSLEPLSYEQYF. Written as DNA, the CDR3 is TGCGCCAGCAGCTTGGAGCCCCTGTCCTACGAGCAGTACTTC. Variable domain in full (rest from reference TRBV5-1 and TRBJ2-7): KAGVTQTPRYLIKTRGQQVTLSCSPISGHRSVSWYQQTPGQGLQFLFEYFSETQRNKGNFPGRFSGRQFSNSRSEMNVSTLELGDSALYLCASSLEPLSYEQYFGPGTRLTVT.